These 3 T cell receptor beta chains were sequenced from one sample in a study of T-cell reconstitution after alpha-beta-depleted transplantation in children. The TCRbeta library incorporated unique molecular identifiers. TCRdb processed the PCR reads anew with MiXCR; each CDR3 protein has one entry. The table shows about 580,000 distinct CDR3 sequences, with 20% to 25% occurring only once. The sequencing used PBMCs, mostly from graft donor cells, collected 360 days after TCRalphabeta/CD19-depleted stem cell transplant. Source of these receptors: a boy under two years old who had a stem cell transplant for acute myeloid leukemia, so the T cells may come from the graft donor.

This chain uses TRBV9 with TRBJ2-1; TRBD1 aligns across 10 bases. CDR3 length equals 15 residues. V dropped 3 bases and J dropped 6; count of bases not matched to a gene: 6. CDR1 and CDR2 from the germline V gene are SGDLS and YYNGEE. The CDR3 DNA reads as TGTGCCAGCAGCGGACAGGGGGCTTGGGCCAATGAGCAGTTCTTC. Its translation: CASSGQGAWANEQFF.

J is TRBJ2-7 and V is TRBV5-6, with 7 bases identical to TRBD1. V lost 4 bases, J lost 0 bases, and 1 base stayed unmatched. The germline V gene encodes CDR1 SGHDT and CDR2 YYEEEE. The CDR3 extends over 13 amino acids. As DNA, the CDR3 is TGTGCCAGCAGCGGGGACAGCTCCTACGAGCAGTACGTC. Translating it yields CASSGDSSYEQYV.

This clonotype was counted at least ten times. CDR3 protein: CASSQDIRGGTEAFF. CDR3 nucleotide sequence: TGTGCCAGCAGCCAAGATATAAGGGGAGGGACTGAAGCTTTCTTT. This chain uses TRBV4-2 with TRBJ1-1; D possibly corresponds to TRBD1 (5 bases). Germline CDR1 LGHNA, CDR2 YNFKEQ. The CDR3 consists of 15 residues. The ends were cut back, 0 bases at V and 5 bases at J, with 13 bases in the middle.